This T cell receptor (beta chain) was profiled in a study of T cell responses to AZD1222 COVID-19 vaccine. Study-wide points: Close to half of spike-specific TCRs reportedly recognize unmutated variant regions. Spike-specific TCRs gained breadth and depth after people received two AZD1222 doses. Distributed over spike, vaccine-associated CD4 TCRs predominated at 160-218 and 743-854.

Sequenced by immunoSEQ multiplex PCR; TCRdb stores in-frame clones only, minus some. The top ten clones hold around 1.5% of a sample with about 130,000 clones, approximately 88% of them seen once. This CDR3 is built from 13 residues. The germline V gene encodes CDR1 SNHLY and CDR2 FYNNEI. Trimming took 2 bases from V and 6 from J, leaving 8 bases between them. With respect to this clone: Its antigen is currently unknown.

Sequencing was performed on peripheral blood, taken on day 0 of AZD1222 vaccination. This clonotype was obtained from an adult in good health. This chain joins TRBV2 and TRBJ1-5; D remains ambiguous. The DNA for the CDR3 is TGTGCCAGCAGTGAACGCTTTAGTCAGCCCCAGCATTTT. Translation gives CASSERFSQPQHF.